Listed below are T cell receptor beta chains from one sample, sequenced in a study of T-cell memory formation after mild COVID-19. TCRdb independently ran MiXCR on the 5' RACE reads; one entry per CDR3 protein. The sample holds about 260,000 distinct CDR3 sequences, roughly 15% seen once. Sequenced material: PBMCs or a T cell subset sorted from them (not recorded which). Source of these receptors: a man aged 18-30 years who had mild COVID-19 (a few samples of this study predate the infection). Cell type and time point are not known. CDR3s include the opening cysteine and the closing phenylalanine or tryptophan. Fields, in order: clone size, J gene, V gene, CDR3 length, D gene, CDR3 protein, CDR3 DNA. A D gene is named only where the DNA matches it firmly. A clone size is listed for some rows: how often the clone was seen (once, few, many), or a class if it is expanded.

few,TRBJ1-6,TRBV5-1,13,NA,CASGRGGVSPLHF,TGCGCCAGCGGGAGGGGGGGCGTTTCACCCCTCCACTTT
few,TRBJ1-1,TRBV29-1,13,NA,CSVEGDLNTEAFF,TGCAGCGTTGAGGGGGACCTGAACACTGAAGCTTTCTTT
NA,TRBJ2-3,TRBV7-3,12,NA,CASSSPGHLLDF,TGTGCCAGCAGCTCGCCGGGACATCTGTTAGATTTT
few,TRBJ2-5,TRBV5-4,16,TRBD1,CASSPPPGQGKETQYF,TGTGCCAGCAGCCCCCCGCCGGGACAGGGGAAAGAGACCCAGTACTTC
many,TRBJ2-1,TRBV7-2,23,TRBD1,CASRYTGTGGPTRVLIDYNEQFF,TGTGCCAGCAGGTACACCGGGACAGGGGGCCCGACACGGGTTTTGATAGACTACAATGAGCAGTTCTTC
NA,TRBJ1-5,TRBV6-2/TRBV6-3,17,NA,CASSYSTRDFSNQPQHF,TGTGCCAGCAGTTACTCGACTAGGGACTTTAGCAATCAGCCCCAGCATTTT
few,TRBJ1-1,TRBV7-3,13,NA,CASSLMMNTEAFF,TGTGCCAGCAGCTTAATGATGAACACTGAAGCTTTCTTT
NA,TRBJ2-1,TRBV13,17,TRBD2,CASSLGLGTSGDNEQFF,TGTGCCAGCAGCTTAGGCTTAGGGACTAGCGGGGACAATGAGCAGTTCTTC
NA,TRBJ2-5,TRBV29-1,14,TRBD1,CSVDQGAFGETQYF,TGCAGCGTGGATCAGGGGGCGTTCGGGGAGACCCAGTACTTC
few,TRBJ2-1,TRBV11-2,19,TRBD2,CASSSRRMDRGGDYNEQFF,TGTGCCAGCAGCTCCCGGCGGATGGATCGGGGGGGCGACTACAATGAGCAGTTCTTC
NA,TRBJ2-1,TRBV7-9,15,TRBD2,CASPPGLAGVDEQFF,TGTGCCAGCCCCCCTGGGCTAGCGGGGGTGGATGAGCAGTTCTTC
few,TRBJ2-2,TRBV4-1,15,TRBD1,CASSQGTGRAGELFF,TGCGCCAGCAGCCAAGGGACAGGGCGGGCCGGGGAGCTGTTTTTT
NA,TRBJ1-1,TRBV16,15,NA,CASSQRALGNTEAFF,TGTGCCAGCAGCCAAAGAGCTCTTGGGAACACTGAAGCTTTCTTT
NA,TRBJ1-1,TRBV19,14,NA,CASSPPGGNTEAFF,TGTGCCAGTAGCCCCCCTGGGGGAAACACTGAAGCTTTCTTT
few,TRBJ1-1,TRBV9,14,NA,CASSAGERVTEAFF,TGTGCCAGCAGCGCAGGGGAAAGAGTCACTGAAGCTTTCTTT
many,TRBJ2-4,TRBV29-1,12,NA,CSGGVGKNIQYF,TGCAGCGGTGGGGTTGGCAAAAACATTCAGTACTTC
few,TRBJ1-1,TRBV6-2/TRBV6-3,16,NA,CASTRPYQGKNTEAFF,TGTGCCAGCACTCGTCCCTACCAGGGAAAGAACACTGAAGCTTTCTTT
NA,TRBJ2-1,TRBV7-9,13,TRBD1,CATKGAVYNEQFF,TGTGCCACCAAGGGGGCAGTATACAATGAGCAGTTCTTC
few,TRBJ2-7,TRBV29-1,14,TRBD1,CSVEGQDDSYEQYF,TGCAGCGTTGAGGGACAGGACGACTCCTACGAGCAGTACTTC
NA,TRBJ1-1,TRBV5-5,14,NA,CASRSYRLNTEAFF,TGTGCCAGCAGATCGTACAGATTGAACACTGAAGCTTTCTTT
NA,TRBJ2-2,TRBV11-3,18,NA,CASSLDQGGTANTGELFF,TGTGCCAGCAGCTTAGATCAGGGCGGGACGGCGAACACCGGGGAGCTGTTTTTT
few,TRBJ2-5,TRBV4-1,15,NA,CASSHLVGAQETQYF,TGCGCCAGCAGCCATCTGGTAGGGGCCCAAGAGACCCAGTACTTC
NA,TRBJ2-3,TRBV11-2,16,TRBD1,CASSHGQGAVTDTQYF,TGTGCCAGCAGTCACGGACAGGGGGCTGTGACAGATACGCAGTATTTT
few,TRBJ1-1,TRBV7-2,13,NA,CASSRQRDTEAFF,TGTGCCAGCAGCCGACAGAGGGACACTGAAGCTTTCTTT
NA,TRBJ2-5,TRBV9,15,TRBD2,CASSATGTGGETQYF,TGTGCCAGCAGCGCCACAGGAACCGGGGGGGAGACCCAGTACTTC
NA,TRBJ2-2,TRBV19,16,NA,CASSIPTGVNTGELFF,TGTGCCAGTAGTATCCCGACAGGAGTGAACACCGGGGAGCTGTTTTTT
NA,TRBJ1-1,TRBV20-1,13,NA,CSARKDQDTEAFF,TGCAGTGCTAGAAAGGATCAGGACACTGAAGCTTTCTTT
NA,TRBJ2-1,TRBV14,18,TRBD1,CASSQDYKRGTGPNEQFF,TGTGCCAGCAGCCAAGATTATAAAAGAGGGACAGGTCCCAATGAGCAGTTCTTC